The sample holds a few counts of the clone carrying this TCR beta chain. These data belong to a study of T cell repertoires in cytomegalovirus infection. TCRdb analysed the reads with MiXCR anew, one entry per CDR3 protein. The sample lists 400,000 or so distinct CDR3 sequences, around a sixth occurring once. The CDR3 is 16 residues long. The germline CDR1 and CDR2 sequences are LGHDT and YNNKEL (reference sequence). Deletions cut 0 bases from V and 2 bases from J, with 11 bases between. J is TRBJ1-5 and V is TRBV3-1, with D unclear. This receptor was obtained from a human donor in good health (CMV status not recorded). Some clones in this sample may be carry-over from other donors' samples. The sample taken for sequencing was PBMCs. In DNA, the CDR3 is TGTGCCAGCAGCCAAGATTCTCCCTCTGGCAATCAGCCCCAGCATTTT. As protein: CASSQDSPSGNQPQHF.